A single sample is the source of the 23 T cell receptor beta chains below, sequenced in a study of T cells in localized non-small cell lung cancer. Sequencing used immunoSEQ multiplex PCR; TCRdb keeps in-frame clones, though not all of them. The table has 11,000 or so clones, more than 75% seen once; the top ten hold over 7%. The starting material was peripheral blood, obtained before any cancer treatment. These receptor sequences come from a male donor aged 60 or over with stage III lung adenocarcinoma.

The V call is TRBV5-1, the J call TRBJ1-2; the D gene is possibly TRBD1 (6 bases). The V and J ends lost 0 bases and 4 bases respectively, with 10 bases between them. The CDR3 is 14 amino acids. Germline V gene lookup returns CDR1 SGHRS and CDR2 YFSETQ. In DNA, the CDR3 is TGCGCCAGCAGCTTGGACCGGGACACCTATGGCTACACCTTC. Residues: CASSLDRDTYGYTF.

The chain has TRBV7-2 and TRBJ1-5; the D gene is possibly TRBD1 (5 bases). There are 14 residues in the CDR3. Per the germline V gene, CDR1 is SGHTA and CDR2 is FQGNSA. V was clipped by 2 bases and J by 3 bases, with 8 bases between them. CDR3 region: CASSLLGANQPQHF. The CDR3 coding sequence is TGTGCCAGCAGCTTACTCGGGGCCAATCAGCCCCAGCATTTT. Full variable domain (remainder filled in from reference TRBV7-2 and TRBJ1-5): GAGVSQSPSNKVTEKGKDVELRCDPISGHTALYWYRQSLGQGLEFLIYFQGNSAPDKSGLPSDRFSAERTGGSVSTLTIQRTQQEDSAVYLCASSLLGANQPQHFGDGTRLSIL.

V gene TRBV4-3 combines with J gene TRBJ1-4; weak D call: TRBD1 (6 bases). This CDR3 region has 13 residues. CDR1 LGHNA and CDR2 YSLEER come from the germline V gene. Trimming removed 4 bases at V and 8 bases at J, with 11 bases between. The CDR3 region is CASSREGGEKLFF. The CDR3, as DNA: TGCGCCAGCAGCCGTGAAGGGGGAGAAAAACTGTTTTTT.

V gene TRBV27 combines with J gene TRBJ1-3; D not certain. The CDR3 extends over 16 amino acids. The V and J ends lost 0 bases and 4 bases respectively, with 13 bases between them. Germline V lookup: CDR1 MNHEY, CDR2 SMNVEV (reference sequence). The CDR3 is CASSLSRRVSGNTIYF. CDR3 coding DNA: TGTGCCAGCAGTTTATCGAGGAGGGTATCGGGAAACACCATATATTTT.

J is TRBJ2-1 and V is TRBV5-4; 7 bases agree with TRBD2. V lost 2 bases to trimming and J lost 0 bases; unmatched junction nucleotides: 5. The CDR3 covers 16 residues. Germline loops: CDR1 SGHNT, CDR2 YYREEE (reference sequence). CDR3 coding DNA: TGTGCCAGCAGCTTTCGACGCGGGAGCTCCTACAATGAGCAGTTCTTC. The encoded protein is CASSFRRGSSYNEQFF.

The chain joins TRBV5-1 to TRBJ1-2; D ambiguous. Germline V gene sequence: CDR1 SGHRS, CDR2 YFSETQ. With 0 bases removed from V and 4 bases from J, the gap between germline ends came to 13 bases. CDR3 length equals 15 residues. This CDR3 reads CASSLEPTRPYGYTF. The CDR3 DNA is TGCGCCAGCAGCTTGGAGCCGACACGGCCCTATGGCTACACCTTC.

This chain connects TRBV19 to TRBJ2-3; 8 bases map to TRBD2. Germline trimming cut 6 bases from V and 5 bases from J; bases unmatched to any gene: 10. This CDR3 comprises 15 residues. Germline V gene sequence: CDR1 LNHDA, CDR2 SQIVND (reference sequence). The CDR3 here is CASSPSGGPRDTQYF. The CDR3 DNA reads TGTGCCAGTAGCCCGTCGGGAGGGCCAAGAGATACGCAGTATTTT.

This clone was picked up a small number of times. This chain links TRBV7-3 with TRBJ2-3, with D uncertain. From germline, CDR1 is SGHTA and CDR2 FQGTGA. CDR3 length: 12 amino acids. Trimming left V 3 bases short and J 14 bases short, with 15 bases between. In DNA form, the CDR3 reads TGTGCCAGCAGCTTCGACCTCCCCCGTCCGTATTTT. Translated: CASSFDLPRPYF.

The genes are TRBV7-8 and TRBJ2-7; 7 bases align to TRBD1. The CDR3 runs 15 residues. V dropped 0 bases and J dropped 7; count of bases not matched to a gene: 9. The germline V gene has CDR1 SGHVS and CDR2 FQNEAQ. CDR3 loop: CASSLASTPRGEQYF. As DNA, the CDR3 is TGTGCCAGCAGCTTAGCCTCGACCCCCAGGGGGGAGCAGTACTTC. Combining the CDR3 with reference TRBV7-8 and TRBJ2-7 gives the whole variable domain GAGVSQSPRYKVAKRGQDVALRCDPISGHVSLFWYQQALGQGPEFLTYFQNEAQLDKSGLPSDRFFAERPEGSVSTLKIQRTQQEDSAVYLCASSLASTPRGEQYFGPGTRLTVT.

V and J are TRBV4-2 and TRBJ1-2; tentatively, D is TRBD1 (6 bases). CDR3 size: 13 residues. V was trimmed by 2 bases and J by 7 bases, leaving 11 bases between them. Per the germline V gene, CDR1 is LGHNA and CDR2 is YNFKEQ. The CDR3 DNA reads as TGTGCCAGCAGCCAAAGGGGGGGTCTTGGCTACACCTTC. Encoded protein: CASSQRGGLGYTF.

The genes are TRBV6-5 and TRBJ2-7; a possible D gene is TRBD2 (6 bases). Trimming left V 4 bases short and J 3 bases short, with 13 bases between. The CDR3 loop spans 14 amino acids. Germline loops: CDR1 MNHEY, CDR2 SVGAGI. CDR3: CASSFPGLFYEQYF. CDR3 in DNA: TGTGCCAGCAGTTTTCCGGGACTTTTCTACGAGCAGTACTTC.

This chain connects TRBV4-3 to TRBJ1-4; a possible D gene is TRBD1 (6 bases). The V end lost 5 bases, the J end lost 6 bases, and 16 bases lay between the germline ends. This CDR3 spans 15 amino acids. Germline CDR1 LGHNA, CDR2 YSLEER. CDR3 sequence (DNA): TGCGCCAGCAGCGAAACAGGGTTAGGTTATGAAAAACTGTTTTTT. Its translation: CASSETGLGYEKLFF.

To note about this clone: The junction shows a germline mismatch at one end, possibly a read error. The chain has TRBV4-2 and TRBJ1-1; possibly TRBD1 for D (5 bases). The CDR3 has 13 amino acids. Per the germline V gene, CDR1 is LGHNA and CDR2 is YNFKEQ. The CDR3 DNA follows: TGTGCCAGAAGCCAAGAGGGGATGGCGGGAGCTTTCTTT. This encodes CARSQEGMAGAFF.

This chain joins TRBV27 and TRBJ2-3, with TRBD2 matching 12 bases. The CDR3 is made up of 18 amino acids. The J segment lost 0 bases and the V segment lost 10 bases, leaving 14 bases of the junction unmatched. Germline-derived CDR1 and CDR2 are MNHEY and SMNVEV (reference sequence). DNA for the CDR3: TGTGCCACCAAAGGCGGACTAGCGGGATTAACTAGCACAGATACGCAGTATTTT. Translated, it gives CATKGGLAGLTSTDTQYF.

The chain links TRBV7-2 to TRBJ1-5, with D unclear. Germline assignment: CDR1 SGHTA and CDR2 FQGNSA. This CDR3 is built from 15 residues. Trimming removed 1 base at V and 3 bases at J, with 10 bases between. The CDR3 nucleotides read TGTGCCAGCAGCTTAGGCAGCCCGGCCAATCAGCCCCAGCATTTT. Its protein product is CASSLGSPANQPQHF.

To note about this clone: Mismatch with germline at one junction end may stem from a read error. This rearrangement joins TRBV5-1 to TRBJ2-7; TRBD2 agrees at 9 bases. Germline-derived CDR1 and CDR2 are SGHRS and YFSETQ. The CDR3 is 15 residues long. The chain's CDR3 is CARSWGRGGLYEQYF. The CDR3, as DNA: TGCGCCCGCAGCTGGGGGCGGGGGGGCCTGTACGAGCAGTACTTC.

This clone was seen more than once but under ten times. CDR3 sequence (DNA): TGTGCCAGCAGCTTGGGACCCGGGTCTAATGAAAAACTGTTTTTT. Translation gives CASSLGPGSNEKLFF. This rearrangement joins TRBV5-4 to TRBJ1-4; the D is unclear. With 0 bases removed from V and 3 bases from J, the gap between germline ends came to 9 bases. Germline values: CDR1 SGHNT, CDR2 YYREEE (reference sequence). This CDR3 spans 15 amino acids.

CDR3 sequence: CASSSRGQGAGELFF. The DNA for the CDR3 is TGCGCCAGCAGCTCGCGAGGACAGGGGGCCGGGGAGCTGTTTTTT. V gene TRBV5-1 combines with J gene TRBJ2-2; 10 bases are shared with TRBD1. Trimming cost V 3 bases and J 6 bases; bases outside gene matches: 5. CDR1 is SGHRS and CDR2 is YFSETQ in the germline V gene. This CDR3 comprises 15 residues.

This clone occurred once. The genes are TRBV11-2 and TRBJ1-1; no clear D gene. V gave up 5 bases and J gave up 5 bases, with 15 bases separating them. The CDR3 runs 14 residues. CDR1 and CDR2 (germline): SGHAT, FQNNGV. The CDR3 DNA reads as TGTGCCAGCAGCCCGACCCGGGGAAATACTGAAGCTTTCTTT. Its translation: CASSPTRGNTEAFF.

This chain's CDR3 is CASSMGLAGYEQFF. The CDR3 DNA reads as TGTGCCAGCAGTATGGGACTAGCGGGATATGAGCAGTTCTTC. The chain couples TRBV6-1 to TRBJ2-1, with 13 nucleotides matching TRBD2. The CDR3 has 14 amino acids. Germline V gene sequence: CDR1 MNHNS, CDR2 SASEGT. Trimming at V came to 5 bases and at J to 8 bases, leaving 3 bases not matched to a gene.

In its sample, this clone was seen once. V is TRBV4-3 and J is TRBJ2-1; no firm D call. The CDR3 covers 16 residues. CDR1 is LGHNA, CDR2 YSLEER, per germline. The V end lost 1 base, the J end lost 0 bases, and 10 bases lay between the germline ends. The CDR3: CASSQAPQSSYNEQFF. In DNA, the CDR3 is TGCGCCAGCAGCCAAGCCCCGCAGAGCTCCTACAATGAGCAGTTCTTC.

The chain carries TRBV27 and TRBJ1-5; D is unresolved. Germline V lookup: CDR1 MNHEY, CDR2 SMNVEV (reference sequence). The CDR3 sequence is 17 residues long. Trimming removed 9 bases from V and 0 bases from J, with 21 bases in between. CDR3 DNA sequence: TGTGCCAGTTCCCCGAAGCGGGAACTCTTTAGCAATCAGCCCCAGCATTTT. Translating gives CASSPKRELFSNQPQHF.

CDR3 residues: CASSETGNTEAFF. The CDR3 bases are TGTGCCAGCAGTGAAACAGGGAACACTGAAGCTTTCTTT. The chain recombines TRBV6-4 with TRBJ1-1, with a possible D match to TRBD1 (5 bases). The ends were cut back, 3 bases at V and 1 base at J, with 6 bases in the middle. From germline, CDR1 is MRHNA and CDR2 SNTAGT. The CDR3 runs 13 residues.